This T cell receptor (beta chain) came from a study of blood T cell repertoires in COVID-19 (dated by TCRdb to 2018 to 2021). For the wider study: Samples covering the acute and convalescent phases of COVID-19 were provided by collaborators in the United States, Italy and Spain. The material from the prospective study consisted of cDNA or gDNA derived from T cells, B-cell-depleted T cells, or PBMCs. Deeply sampled blood TCRbeta repertoires from subjects exposed to, actively infected with, or recovered from COVID-19 were included in the dataset. A freely available public database, intended as a resource for researchers studying the immune response to SARS-CoV-2, is where the repertoires were released. Samples came from the ongoing ImmuneRACE study (first 160 participants) plus 1,254 subjects from 6 global collaborators. Nearly every sample came with metadata listing a de-identified subject ID, COVID-19 status, age in years and sex. Where available, HLA class I and class II types were taken from metadata supplied by the sample provider and were not determined by assay-based typing. Here is what the overall study found, with its caveats: Clinical and demographic metadata were provided uncurated, with the amount varying by source and participant.

The immunoSEQ Assay, a bias-controlled multiplex PCR, was used to amplify TCRbeta CDR3 regions from genomic DNA. Processing in the source paper ran as follows. The number of nucleated cells in each sample was estimated from the amplification of reference gene primers within the assay. Sequence reads were collapsed and filtered to measure the absolute abundance of every unique TCRbeta CDR3 rearrangement. Productive Simpson clonality was computed per sample as the square root of Simpson's diversity index over productive rearrangements. TCRdb took over this immuneACCESS table, retaining in-frame rearrangements with V and J assigned. Such tables are incomplete; in checked studies, under half of the missing clones stem from an unresolved V gene, and the remainder is unexplained. The V and J calls and clone size come from that table; D and trimming were worked out from the DNA. Present in this sample are 25,000 to 35,000 clones, around 85% of which were seen just once. Under 8% of the sample is in the top ten clones.

Reading from cysteine to phenylalanine, the CDR3 counts 13 amino acids. Of the read, only the CDR3 DNA is kept; its 39 bases are in frame from base 1. The germline V gene sets CDR1 to MNHEY and CDR2 to SVGAGI. Germline trimming: 10 bases from V, 9 bases from J; junction bases outside gene matches: 9. Comments on this clone: Its antigen is not yet known. No per-base quality is available; no much larger clone lies one base away.

The collaborating institutions used their own protocols to collect whole blood in K2EDTA tubes. For TCRbeta analysis, collaborators shipped samples as frozen whole blood, isolated PBMCs, or DNA extracted from either of those sample types. The TCR was taken from a man aged 60 to 69 with active COVID-19. This chain joins TRBV6-5 to TRBJ2-1, with TRBD1 matching 10 junction bases. The sequencing sample was made of peripheral blood. The CDR3 has the sequence CATTGQGLGEQFF. The nucleotide sequence reads TGTGCCACAACGGGACAGGGGCTCGGTGAGCAGTTCTTC.